This T cell receptor (beta chain) came from a study of cytomegalovirus exposure and HLA in healthy donors. It was with 60 Vbeta and 13 Jbeta primers that the PCR ran. Assay used: immunoSEQ multiplex PCR; TCRdb lists only in-frame clones, some missing. The sample has approximately 130,000 clones, about 80% seen once; the top ten hold more than 1.4%. Notes on this clone: The target antigen is unknown.

Study-wide results and limits: It was assumed in the presence/absence analyses that sequencing depth was roughly uniform across donors.

V was pared by 5 bases and J by 4 bases, with 14 bases between. The length of the CDR3 is 14 residues. Germline CDR1 reads PRHDT; CDR2 reads FYEKMQ (reference sequence). The rearrangement joins TRBV13 to TRBJ1-2; D remains unclear. This receptor was obtained from a woman between 18 and 29 years old in good health and CMV-seronegative. Material: PBMCs. This CDR3 reads CASSRSGSPYGYTF. CDR3 DNA sequence: TGTGCCAGCAGCAGATCCGGGAGCCCCTATGGCTACACCTTC.